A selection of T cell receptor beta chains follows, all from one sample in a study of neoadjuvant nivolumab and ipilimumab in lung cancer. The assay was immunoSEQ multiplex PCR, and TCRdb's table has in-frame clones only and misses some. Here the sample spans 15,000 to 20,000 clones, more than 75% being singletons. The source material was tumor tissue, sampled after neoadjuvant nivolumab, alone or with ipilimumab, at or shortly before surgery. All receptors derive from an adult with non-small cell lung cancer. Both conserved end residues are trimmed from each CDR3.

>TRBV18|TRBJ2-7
ASSPQATSGRNEQY
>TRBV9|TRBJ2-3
ASSVEGLWDTQY
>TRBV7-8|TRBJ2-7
ASSLDFAGARGEQY
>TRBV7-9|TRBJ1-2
ASSLDYGYT
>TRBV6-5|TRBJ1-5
ASSYTTGQPQH
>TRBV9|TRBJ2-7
ASSLGTLAYEQY
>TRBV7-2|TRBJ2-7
ASSSNGLSSGEQY
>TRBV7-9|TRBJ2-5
ASSQLRIETQY
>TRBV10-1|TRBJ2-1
ASSDQAGEQF
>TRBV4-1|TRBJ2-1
ASSPTTSGNYNEQF
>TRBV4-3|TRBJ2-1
ASSQGLGVSNEQF
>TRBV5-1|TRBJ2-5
ASSWGTTGKGAQY
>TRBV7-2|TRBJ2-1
ASSSTQTGVEQF
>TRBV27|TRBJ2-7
ASSQGRSYEQY
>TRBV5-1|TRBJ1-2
ASSLSDGYGYT
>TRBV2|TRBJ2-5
ASSFPGQGRETQY
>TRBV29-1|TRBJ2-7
SVVRGGPYEQY
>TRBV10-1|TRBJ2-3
ATRSSGTDTQY
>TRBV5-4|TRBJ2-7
ASSLGLASSYEQY
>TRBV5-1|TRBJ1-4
ASSWTGREKLF
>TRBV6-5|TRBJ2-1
ASSSTGRNEQF
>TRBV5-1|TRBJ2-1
ASSFNGNEQF
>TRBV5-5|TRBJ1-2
ASSLQRTGAFNYGYT
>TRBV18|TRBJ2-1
ASSLAHRDGEQF
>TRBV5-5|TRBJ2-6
ASSFHSGANVLT
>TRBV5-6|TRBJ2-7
ASSRKVYRDYEQY
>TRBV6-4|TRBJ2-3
ASSDGQNTDTQY
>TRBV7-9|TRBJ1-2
ASSLMGVYGYT
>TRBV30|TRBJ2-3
AWSRGTTPTDTQY
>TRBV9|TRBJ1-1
ASSVNEGTEAF
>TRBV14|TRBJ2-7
ASSDRVVLQY
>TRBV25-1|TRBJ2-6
ASSPRVEGTAGANVLT
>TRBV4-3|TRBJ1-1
ASSQDSGRATTEAF
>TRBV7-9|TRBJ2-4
ASSSFGTDKNIQY
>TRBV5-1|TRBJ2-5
ASSWYDRGAIQETQY
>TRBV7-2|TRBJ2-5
ASSKRGGGIRAQY
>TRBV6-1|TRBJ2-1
ASSEPQRPDKGQF
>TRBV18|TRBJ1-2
ASSPRTPGQGNYGYT
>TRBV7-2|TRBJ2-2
ASSLGQGGELF
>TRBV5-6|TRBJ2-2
ASSLVAGGTTGELF
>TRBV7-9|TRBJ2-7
ASSPLYGTYEQY
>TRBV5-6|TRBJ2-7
ASSLGYEQY
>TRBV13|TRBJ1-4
ASSANRGGEKLF
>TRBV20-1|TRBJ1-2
SASTGRGYT
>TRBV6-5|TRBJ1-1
ASSYKMTGGATEAF
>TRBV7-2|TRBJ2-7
ASSLEAGDYEQY
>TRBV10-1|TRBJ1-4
ASSEGRGSEKLF
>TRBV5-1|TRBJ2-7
ASSSGYEQY
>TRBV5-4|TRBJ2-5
ASSLEAGAGETQY
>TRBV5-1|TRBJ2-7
ASSSPETAREQY
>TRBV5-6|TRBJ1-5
ASSLGELGNQPQH
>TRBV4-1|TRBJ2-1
ASSPPGLAVYNEQF
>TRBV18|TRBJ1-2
ASSPTGGAYGYT
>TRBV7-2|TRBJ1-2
ASSFSPQGGYT
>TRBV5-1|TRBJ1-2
ASSLVSTDYGYT
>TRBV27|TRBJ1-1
ASSRTHRVGGDTEAF
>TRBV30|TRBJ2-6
AWTLVSGANVLT
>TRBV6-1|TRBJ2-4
ASSEILAKNIQY
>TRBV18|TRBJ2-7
ASSPDRGTYEQY
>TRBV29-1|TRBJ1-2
SVVRADYGYT